This T cell receptor beta chain was identified during a study of cytomegalovirus exposure and HLA in healthy donors. Study results and limitations: The study labeled 150 to 200 TCR beta chains cytomegalovirus-associated.

Points on this clone: The antigen remains undetermined.

PCR was performed using 60 Vbeta and 13 Jbeta primers. Only in-frame clones appear in the TCRdb table, and some are missing; sequencing was by immunoSEQ multiplex PCR. This table holds fewer than 250,000 clones, 70% to 90% found once. The CDR3 extends over 17 amino acids. Germline V CDR1 and CDR2: SGHAT, FQNNGV. The trim removed 0 bases at V and 5 bases at J, leaving 9 bases unmatched. The source of this sequence is a man between 25 and 39 years old in good health and CMV-seronegative. This sequence joins TRBV11-2 and TRBJ2-5; 10 bases line up with TRBD2. The specimen was PBMCs. This CDR3 reads CASSLDPSGGSRETQYF. The CDR3 bases are TGTGCCAGCAGCTTAGACCCTAGCGGGGGCTCTCGCGAGACCCAGTACTTC.